This T cell receptor (beta chain) was recovered during a study of molecular identifiers for immune sequencing clone quantification. One entry per CDR3 protein results from TCRdb running MiXCR on the PCR reads. Among roughly 630,000 distinct CDR3 sequences listed, 25% were seen once. This clonotype has ten or more counts. Its target is not known. The CDR3 is 17 amino acids. Germline V gene sequence: CDR1 SGHDT, CDR2 YYEEEE. Trimming cost V 0 bases and J 0 bases, with 10 bases left between them. General study points: Clones above 20 RNA copies contained over 99% of effector molecules and under 1% of naive molecules. Barcode-sharing identical TCR molecules could underestimate highly expanded clone sizes.

The chain links TRBV5-6 to TRBJ2-6; D is unclear. The receptor comes from a human donor in good health. Some libraries in this study had Jurkat cell RNA spiked in. The sequencing sample was made of naive CD8+ T cells from blood, with Jurkat cell RNA spiked in. Subset: FACS-sorted CD8+CD4-CCR7+CD45RA+ naive T cells. CDR3 bases: TGTGCCAGCAGCTTGGCCGCGACACACTCTGGGGCCAACGTCCTGACTTTC. Encoded protein: CASSLAATHSGANVLTF.